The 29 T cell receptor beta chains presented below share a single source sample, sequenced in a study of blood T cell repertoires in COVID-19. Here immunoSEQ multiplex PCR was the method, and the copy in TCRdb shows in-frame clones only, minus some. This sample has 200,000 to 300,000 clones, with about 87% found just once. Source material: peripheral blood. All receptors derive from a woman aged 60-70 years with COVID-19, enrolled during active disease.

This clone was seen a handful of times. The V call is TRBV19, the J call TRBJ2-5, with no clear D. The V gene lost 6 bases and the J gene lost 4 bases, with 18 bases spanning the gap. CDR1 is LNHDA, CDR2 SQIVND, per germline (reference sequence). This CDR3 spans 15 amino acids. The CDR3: CASSPRMAVGETQYF. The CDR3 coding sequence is TGTGCCAGTAGCCCCCGTATGGCGGTGGGAGAGACCCAGTACTTC.

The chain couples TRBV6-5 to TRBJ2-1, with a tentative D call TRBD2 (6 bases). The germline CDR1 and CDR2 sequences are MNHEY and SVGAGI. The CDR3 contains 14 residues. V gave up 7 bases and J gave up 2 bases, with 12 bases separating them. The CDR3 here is CASTDGSPYNEQFF. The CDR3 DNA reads TGTGCCAGCACCGACGGGAGTCCCTACAATGAGCAGTTCTTC.

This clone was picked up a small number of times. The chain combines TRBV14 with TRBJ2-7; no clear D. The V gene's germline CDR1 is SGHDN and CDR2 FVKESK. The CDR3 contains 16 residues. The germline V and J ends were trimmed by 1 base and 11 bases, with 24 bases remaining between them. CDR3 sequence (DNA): TGTGCCAGCAGCCAAGGTCAGGCCCTGATTCCCCCCCCGGAGTACTTC. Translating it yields CASSQGQALIPPPEYF.

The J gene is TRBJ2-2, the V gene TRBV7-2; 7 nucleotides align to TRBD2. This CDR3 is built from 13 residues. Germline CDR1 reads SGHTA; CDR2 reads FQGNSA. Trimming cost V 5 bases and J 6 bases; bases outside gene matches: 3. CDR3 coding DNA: TGTGCCAGCAGCCCTCGGGGGGCCGGGGAGCTGTTTTTT. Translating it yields CASSPRGAGELFF.

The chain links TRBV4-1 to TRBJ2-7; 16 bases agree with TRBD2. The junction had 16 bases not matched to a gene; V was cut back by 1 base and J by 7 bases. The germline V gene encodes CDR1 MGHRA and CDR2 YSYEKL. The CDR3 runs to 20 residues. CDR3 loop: CASSQVLLSGLAGGTKEQYF. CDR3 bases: TGCGCCAGCAGCCAAGTCTTGTTGTCGGGACTAGCGGGAGGGACGAAGGAGCAGTACTTC.

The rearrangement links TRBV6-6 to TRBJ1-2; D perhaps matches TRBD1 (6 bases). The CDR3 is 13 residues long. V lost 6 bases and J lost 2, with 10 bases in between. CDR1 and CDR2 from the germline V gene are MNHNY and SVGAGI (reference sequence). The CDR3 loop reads CASSLTGNYGYTF. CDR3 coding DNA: TGTGCCAGCAGCCTTACAGGGAACTATGGCTACACCTTC.

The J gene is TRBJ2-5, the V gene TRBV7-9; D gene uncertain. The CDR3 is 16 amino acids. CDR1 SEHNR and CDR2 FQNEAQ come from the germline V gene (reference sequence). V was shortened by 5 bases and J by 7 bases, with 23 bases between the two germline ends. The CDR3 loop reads CASSRPALNSPGTQYF. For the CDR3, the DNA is TGTGCCAGCAGCCGCCCGGCCCTTAATAGCCCGGGGACCCAGTACTTC. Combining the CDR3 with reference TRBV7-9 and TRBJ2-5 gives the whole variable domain DTGVSQNPRHKITKRGQNVTFRCDPISEHNRLYWYRQTLGQGPEFLTYFQNEAQLEKSRLLSDRFSAERPKGSFSTLEIQRTEQGDSAMYLCASSRPALNSPGTQYFGPGTRLLVL.

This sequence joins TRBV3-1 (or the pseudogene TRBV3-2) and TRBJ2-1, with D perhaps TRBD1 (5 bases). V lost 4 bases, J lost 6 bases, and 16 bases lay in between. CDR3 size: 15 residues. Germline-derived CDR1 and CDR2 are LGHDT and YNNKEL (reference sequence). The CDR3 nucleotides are TGTGCCAGCAGCCCTGGGGTAGGGGCGGCCAATGAGCAGTTCTTC. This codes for CASSPGVGAANEQFF.

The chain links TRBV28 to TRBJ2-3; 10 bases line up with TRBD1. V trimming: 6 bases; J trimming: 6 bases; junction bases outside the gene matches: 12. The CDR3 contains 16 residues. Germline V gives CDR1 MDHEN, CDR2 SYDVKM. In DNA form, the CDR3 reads TGTGCCAGCAGGCTGACAGGGGGCAGGCGGGGGGATACGCAGTATTTT. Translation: CASRLTGGRRGDTQYF.

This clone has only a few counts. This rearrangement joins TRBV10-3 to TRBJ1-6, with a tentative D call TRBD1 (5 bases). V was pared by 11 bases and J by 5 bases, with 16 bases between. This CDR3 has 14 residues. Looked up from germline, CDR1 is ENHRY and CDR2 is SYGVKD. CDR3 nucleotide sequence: TGTGCCGCCGGCCAGGGCGGAGATAATTCACCCCTCCACTTT. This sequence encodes CAAGQGGDNSPLHF.

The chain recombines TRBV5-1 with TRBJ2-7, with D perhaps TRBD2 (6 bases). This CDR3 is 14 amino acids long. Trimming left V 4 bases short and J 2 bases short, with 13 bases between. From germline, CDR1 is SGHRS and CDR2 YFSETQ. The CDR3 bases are TGCGCCAGCAGCCCGGACTACGCGGCCTACGAGCAGTACTTC. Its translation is CASSPDYAAYEQYF. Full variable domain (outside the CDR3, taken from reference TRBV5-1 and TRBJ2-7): KAGVTQTPRYLIKTRGQQVTLSCSPISGHRSVSWYQQTPGQGLQFLFEYFSETQRNKGNFPGRFSGRQFSNSRSEMNVSTLELGDSALYLCASSPDYAAYEQYFGPGTRLTVT.

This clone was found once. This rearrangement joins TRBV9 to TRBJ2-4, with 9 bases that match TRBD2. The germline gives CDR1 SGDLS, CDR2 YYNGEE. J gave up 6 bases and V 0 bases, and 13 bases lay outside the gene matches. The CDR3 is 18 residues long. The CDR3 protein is CASSVGSGSGSDRNIQYF. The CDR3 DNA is TGTGCCAGCAGCGTAGGGTCTGGTAGCGGGAGTGATAGAAACATTCAGTACTTC.

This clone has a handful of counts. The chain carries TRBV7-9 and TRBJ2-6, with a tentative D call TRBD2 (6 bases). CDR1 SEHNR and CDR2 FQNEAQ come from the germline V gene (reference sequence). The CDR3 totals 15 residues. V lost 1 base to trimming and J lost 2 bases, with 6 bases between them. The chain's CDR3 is CASSLGGAGANVLTF. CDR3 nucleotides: TGTGCCAGCAGCTTAGGCGGGGCTGGGGCCAACGTCCTGACTTTC. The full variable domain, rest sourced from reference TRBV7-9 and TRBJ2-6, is DTGVSQNPRHKITKRGQNVTFRCDPISEHNRLYWYRQTLGQGPEFLTYFQNEAQLEKSRLLSDRFSAERPKGSFSTLEIQRTEQGDSAMYLCASSLGGAGANVLTFGAGSRLTVL.

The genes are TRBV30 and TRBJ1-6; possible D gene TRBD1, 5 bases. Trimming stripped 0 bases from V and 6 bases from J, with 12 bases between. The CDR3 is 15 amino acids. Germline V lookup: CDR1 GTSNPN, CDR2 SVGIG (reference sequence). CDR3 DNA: TGTGCCTGGAGTGTACTACTACAGGTTAATTCACCCCTCCACTTT. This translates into CAWSVLLQVNSPLHF.

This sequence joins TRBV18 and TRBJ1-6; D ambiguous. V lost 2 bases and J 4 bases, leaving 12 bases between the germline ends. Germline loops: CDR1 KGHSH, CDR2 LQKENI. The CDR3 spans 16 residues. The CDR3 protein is CASSPRLAQYNSPLHF. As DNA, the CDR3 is TGTGCCAGCTCACCAAGATTGGCACAATATAATTCACCCCTCCACTTT. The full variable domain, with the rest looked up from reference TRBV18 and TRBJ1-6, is NAGVMQNPRHLVRRRGQEARLRCSPMKGHSHVYWYRQLPEEGLKFMVYLQKENIIDESGMPKERFSAEFPKEGPSILRIQQVVRGDSAAYFCASSPRLAQYNSPLHFGNGTRLTVT.

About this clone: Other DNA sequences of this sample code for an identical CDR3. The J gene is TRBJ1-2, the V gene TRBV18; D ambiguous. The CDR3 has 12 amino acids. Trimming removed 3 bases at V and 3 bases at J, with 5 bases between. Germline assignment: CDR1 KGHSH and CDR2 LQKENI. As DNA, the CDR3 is TGTGCCAGCTCACCCCGGGACTATGGCTACACCTTC. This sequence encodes CASSPRDYGYTF.

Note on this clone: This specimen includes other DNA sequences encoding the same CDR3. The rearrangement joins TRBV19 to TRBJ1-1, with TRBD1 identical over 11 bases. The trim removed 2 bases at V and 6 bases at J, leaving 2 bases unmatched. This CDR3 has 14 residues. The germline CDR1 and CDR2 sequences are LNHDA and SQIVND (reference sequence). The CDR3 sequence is CASSIRGQGAEAFF. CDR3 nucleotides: TGTGCCAGTAGTATACGGGGACAGGGGGCTGAAGCTTTCTTT.

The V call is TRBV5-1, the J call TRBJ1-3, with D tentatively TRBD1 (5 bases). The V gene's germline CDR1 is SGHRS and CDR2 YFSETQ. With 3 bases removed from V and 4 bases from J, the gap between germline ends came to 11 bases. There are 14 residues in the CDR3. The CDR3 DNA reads TGCGCCAGCAGCTACGGGGGTGCAGGAAACACCATATATTTT. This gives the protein CASSYGGAGNTIYF.

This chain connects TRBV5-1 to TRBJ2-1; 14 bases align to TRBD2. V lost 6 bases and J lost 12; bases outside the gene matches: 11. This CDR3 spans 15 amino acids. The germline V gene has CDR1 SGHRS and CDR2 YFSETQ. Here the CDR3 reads CASKLAGLAGEGQFF. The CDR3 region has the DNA TGCGCCAGCAAGCTAGCGGGACTAGCGGGAGAGGGGCAGTTCTTC.

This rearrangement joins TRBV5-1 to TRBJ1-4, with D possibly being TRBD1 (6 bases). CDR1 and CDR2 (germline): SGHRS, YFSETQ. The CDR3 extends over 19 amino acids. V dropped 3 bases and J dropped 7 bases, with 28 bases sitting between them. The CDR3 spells CASSSLPTGQVGRSEKLFF. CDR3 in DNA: TGCGCCAGCAGCTCCCTACCAACGGGACAAGTAGGACGAAGTGAAAAACTGTTTTTT.

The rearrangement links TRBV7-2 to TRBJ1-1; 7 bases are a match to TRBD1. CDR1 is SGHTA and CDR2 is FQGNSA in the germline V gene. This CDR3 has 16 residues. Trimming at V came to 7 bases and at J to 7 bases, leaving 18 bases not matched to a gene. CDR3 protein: CASTFRAGAGGHEAFF. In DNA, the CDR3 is TGTGCCAGCACCTTTCGCGCCGGGGCAGGGGGTCATGAAGCTTTCTTT. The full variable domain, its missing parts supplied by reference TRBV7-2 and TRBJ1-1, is GAGVSQSPSNKVTEKGKDVELRCDPISGHTALYWYRQSLGQGLEFLIYFQGNSAPDKSGLPSDRFSAERTGGSVSTLTIQRTQQEDSAVYLCASTFRAGAGGHEAFFGQGTRLTVV.

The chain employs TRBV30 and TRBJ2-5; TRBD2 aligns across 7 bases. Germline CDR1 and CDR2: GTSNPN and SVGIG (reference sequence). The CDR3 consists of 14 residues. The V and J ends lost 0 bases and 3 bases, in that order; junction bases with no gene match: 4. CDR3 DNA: TGTGCCTGGAGTGTACTGGCGGGAGAAGAGACCCAGTACTTC. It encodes CAWSVLAGEETQYF.

The CDR3 bases are TGTGCCAGCAGCCAAAGGGGGGGGGCGATGGGCTACGGCTACACCTTC. Amino acid sequence: CASSQRGGAMGYGYTF. The V and J genes are TRBV3-1 (or the pseudogene TRBV3-2) and TRBJ1-2; maybe TRBD1 (6 bases). Trimming pared 2 bases from V and 8 bases from J, leaving 21 bases between. The CDR3 has 16 residues. Per germline, CDR1 LGHDT and CDR2 YNNKEL (reference sequence).

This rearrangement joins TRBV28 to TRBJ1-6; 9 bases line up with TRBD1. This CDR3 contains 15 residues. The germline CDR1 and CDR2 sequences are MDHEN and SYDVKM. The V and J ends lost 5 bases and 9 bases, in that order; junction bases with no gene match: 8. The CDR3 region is CASSLHGTGISPLHF. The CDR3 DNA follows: TGTGCCAGCAGTCTTCACGGGACAGGGATTTCACCCCTCCACTTT.

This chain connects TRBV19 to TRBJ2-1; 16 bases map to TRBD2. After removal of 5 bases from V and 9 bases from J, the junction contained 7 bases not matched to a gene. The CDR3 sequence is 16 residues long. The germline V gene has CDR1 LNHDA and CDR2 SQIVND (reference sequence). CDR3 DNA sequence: TGTGCCAGTAGTGCCCCCGGGACTAGCGGGAGGGGTGAGCAGTTCTTC. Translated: CASSAPGTSGRGEQFF.

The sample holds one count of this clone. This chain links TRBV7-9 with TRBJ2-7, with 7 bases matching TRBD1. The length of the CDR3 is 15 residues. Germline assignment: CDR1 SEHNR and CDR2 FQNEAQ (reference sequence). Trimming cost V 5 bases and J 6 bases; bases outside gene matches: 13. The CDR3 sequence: CASSQSRIQGPEQYF. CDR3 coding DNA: TGTGCCAGCAGCCAATCCCGGATACAGGGGCCCGAGCAGTACTTC.

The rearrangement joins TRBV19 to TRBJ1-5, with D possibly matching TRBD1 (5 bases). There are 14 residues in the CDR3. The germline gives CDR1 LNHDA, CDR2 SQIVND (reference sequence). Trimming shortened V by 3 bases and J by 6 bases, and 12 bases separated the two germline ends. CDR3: CASSILAGTQPQHF. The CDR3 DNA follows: TGTGCCAGTAGTATCCTAGCGGGGACTCAGCCCCAGCATTTT.

Here the CDR3 reads CASTYGSSYNSPLHF. CDR3 DNA sequence: TGTGCCAGCACCTACGGGAGCTCCTATAATTCACCCCTCCACTTT. This sequence joins TRBV6-5 and TRBJ1-6, with D unclear. This CDR3 is 15 amino acids long. Trimming took off 7 bases at V and 0 bases at J, with 10 bases between the two ends. Germline V CDR1 and CDR2: MNHEY, SVGAGI.

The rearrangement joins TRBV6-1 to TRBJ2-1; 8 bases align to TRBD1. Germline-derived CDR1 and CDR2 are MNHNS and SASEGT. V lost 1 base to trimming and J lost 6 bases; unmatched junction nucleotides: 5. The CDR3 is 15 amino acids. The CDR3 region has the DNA TGTGCCAGCAGTGAAGACAGGGGGAGTTTCAATGAGCAGTTCTTC. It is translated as CASSEDRGSFNEQFF.